This TCR beta chain stems from a study of cytomegalovirus exposure and HLA in healthy donors. PCR was performed using 60 Vbeta and 13 Jbeta primers. Repertoires were generated with immunoSEQ multiplex PCR, while TCRdb's copy carries only in-frame clones and drops some. Here the sample spans tens of thousands of clones, roughly 79% being singletons. Germline-derived CDR1 and CDR2 are MNHEY and SMNVEV (reference sequence). This CDR3 is 14 amino acids long. Between the trimmed V and J ends, which lost 3 bases and 7 bases, there was a span of 12 bases. This TCR was sampled from a man aged 45-65 years in good health and CMV-seronegative. The chain joins TRBV27 to TRBJ2-2, with D perhaps matching TRBD1 (6 bases). The sample was PBMCs. The CDR3 nucleotides are TGTGCCAGCAGTTTCGCAGGGGTGGTCGGGGAGCTGTTTTTT. This translates into CASSFAGVVGELFF.